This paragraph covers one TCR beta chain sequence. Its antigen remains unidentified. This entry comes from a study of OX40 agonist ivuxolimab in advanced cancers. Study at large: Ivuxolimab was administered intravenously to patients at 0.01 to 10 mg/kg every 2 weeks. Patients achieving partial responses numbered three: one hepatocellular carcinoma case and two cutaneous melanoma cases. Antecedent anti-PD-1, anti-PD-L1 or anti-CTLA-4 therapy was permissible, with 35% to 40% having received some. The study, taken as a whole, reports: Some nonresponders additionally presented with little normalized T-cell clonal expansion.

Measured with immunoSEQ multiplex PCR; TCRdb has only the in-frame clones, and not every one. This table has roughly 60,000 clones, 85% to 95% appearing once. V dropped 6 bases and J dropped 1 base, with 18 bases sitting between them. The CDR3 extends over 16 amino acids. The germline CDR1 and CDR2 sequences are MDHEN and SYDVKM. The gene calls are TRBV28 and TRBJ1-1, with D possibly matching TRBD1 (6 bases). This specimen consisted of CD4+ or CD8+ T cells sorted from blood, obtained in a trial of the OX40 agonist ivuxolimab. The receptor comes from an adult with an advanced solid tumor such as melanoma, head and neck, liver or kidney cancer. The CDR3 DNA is TGTGCCAGCAGCCCAATCGGGGGGGGCCCGAACACTGAAGCTTTCTTT. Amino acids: CASSPIGGGPNTEAFF. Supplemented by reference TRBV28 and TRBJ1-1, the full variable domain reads DVKVTQSSRYLVKRTGEKVFLECVQDMDHENMFWYRQDPGLGLRLIYFSYDVKMKEKGDIPEGYSVSREKKERFSLILESASTNQTSMYLCASSPIGGGPNTEAFFGQGTRLTVV.